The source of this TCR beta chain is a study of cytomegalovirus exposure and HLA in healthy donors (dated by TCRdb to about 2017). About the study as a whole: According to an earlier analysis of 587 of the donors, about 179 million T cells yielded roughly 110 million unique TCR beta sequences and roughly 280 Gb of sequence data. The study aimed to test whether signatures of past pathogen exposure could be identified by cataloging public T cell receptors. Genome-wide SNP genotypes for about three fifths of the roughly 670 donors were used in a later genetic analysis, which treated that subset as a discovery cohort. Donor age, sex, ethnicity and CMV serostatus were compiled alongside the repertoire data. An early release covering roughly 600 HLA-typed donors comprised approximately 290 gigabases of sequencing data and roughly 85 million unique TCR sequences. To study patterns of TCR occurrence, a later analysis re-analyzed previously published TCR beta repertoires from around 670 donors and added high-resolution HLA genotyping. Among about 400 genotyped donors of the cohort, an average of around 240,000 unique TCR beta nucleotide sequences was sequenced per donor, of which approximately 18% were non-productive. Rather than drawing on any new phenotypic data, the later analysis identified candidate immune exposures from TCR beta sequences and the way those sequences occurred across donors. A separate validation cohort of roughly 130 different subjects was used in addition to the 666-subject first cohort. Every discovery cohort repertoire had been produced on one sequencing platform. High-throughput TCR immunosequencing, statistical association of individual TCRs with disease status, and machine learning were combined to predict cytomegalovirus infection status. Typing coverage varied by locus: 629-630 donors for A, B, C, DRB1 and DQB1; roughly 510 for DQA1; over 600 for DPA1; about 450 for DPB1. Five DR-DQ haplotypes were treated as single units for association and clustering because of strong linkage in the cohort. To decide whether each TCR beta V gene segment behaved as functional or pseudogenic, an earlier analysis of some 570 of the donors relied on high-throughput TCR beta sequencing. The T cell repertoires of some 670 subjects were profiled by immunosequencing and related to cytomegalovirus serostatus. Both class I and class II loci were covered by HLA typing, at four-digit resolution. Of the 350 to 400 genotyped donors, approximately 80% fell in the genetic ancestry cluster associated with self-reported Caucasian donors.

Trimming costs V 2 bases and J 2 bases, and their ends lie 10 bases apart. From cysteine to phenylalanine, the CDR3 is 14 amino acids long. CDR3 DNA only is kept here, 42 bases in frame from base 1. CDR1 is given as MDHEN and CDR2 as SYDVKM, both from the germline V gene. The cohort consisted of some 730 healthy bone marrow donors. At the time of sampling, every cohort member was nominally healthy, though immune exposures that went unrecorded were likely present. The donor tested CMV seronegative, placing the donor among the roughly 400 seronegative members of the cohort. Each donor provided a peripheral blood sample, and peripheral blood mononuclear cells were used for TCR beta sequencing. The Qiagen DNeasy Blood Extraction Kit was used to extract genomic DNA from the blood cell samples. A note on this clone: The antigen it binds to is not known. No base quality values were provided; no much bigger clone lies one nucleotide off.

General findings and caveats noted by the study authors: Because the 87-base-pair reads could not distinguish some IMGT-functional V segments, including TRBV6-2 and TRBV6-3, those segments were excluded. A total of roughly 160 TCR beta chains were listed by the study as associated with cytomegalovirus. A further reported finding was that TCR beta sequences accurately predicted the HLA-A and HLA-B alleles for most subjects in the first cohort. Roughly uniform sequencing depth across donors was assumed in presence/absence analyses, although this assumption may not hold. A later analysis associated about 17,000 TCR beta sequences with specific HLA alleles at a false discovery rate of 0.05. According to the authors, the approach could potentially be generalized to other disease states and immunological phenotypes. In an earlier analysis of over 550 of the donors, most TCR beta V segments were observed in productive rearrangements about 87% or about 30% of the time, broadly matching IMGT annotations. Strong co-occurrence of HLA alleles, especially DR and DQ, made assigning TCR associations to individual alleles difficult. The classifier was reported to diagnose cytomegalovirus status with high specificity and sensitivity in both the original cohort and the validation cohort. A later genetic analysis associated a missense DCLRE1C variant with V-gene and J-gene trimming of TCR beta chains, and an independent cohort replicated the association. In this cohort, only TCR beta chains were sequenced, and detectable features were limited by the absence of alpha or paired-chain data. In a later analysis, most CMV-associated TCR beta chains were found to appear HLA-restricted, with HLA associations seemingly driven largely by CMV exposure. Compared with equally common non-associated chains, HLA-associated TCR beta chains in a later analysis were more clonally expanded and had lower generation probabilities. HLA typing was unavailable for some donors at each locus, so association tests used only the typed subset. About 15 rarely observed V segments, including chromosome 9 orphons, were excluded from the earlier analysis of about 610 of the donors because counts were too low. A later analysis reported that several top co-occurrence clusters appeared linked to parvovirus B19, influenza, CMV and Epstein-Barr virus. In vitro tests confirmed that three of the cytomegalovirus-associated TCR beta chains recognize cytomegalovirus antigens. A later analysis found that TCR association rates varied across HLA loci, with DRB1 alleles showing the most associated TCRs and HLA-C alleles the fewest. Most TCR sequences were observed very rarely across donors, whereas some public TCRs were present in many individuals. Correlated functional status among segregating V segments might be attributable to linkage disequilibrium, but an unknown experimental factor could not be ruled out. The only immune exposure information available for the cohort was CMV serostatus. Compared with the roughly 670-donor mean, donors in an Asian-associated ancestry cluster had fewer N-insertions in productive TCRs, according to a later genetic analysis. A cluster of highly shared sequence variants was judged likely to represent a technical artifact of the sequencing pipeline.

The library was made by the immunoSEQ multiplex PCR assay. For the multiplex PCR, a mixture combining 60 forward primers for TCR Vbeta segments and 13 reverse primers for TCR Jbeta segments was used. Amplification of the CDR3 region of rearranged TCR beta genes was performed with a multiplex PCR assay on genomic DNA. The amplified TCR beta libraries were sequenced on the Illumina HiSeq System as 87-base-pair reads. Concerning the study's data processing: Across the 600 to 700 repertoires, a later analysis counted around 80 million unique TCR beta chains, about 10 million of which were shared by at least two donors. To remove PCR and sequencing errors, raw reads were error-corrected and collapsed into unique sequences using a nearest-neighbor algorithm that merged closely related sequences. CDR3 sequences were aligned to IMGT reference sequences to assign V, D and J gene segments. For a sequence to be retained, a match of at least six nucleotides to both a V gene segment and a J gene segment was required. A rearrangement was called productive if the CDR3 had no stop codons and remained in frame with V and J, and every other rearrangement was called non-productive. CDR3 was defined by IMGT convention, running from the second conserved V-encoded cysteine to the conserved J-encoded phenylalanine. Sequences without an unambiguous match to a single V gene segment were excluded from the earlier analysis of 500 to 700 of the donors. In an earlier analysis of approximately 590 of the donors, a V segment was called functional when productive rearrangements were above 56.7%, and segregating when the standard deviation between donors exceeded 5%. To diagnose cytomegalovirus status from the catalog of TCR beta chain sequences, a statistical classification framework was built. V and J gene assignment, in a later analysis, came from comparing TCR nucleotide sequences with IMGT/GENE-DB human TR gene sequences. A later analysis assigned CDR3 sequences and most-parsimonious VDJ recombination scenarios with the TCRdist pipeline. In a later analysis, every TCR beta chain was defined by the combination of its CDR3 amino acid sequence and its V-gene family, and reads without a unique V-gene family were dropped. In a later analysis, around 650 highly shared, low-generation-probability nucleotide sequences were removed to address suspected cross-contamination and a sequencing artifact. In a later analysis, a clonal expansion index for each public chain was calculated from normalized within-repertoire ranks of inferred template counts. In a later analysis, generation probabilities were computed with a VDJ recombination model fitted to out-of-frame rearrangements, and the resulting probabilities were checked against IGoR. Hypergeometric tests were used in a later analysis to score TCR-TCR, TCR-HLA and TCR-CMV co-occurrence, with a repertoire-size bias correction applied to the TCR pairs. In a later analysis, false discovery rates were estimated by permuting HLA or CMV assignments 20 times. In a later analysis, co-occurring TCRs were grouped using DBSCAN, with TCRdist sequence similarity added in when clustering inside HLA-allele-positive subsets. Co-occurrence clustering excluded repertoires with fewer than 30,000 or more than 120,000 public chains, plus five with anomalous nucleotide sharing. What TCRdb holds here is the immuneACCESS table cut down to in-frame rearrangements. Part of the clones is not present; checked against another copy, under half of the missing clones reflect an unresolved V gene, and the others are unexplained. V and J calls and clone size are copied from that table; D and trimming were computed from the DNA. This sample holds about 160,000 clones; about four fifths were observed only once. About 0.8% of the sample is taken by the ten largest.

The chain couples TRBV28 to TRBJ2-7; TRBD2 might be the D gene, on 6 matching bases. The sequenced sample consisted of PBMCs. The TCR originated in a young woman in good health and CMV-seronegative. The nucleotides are TGTGCCAGCAGTTTAGGGGGGAACCCCTACGAGCAGTACTTC. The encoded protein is CASSLGGNPYEQYF.